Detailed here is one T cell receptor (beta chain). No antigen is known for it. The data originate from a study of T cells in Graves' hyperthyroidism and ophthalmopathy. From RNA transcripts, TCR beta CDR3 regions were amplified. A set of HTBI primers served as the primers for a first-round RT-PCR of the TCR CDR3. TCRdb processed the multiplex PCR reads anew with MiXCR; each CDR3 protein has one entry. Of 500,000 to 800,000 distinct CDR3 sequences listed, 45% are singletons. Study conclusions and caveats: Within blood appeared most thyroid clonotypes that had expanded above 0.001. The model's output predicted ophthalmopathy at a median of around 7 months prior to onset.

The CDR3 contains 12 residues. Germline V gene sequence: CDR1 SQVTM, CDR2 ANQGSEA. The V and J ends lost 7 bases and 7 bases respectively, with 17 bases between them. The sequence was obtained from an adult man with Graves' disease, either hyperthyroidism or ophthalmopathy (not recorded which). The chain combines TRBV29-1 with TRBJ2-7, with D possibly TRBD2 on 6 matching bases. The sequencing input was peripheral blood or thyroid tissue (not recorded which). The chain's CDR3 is CSALRTREEQYF. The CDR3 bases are TGCAGCGCTCTAAGAACCCGGGAGGAGCAGTACTTC.